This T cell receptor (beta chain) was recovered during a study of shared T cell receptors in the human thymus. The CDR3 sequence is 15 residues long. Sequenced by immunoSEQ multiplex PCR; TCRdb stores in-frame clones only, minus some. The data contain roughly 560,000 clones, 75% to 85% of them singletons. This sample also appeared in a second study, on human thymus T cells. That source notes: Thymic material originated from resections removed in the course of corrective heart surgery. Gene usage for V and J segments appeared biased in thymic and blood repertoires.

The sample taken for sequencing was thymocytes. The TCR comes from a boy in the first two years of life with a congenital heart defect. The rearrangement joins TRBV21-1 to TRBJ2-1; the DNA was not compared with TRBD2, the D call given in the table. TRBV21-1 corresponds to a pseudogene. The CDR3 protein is CASSEGGGSGHEQFF. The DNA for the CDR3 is TGTGCCAGCAGCGAAGGCGGTGGGAGTGGGCATGAGCAGTTCTTC.